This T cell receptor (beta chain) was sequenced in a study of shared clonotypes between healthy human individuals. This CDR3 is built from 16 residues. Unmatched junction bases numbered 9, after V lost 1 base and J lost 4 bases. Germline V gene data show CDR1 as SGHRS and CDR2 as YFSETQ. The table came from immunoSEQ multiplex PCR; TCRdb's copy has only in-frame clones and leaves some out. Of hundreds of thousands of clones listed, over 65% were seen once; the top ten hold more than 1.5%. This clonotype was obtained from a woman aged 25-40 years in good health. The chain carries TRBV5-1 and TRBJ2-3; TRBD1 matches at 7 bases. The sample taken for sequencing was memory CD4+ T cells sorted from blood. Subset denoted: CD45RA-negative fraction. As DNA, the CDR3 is TGCGCCAGCAGCTTGCCCACAGGGGCGCTAGCAGATACGCAGTATTTT. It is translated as CASSLPTGALADTQYF.